The present T cell receptor beta chain was sequenced within a study of Graves' ophthalmopathy and Graves' hyperthyroidism. Diagnosis used clinical symptoms, serum thyroxine, TRAb, thyroid ultrasound and orbital computed tomography. TCR beta CDR3 amplification used RNA transcripts. After a first-round RT-PCR with HTBI primers, a second-round multiplex PCR was run. TCRdb re-analysed the multiplex PCR reads in MiXCR, keeping a single row per CDR3 protein. The data show roughly 350,000 distinct CDR3 sequences, about 17% seen once. The CDR3 extends over 18 amino acids. Germline V gene data show CDR1 as SEHNR and CDR2 as FQNEAQ (reference sequence). Between the trimmed V and J ends, which lost 2 bases and 0 bases, there was a span of 14 bases. This clonotype has at least ten counts.

This TCR derives from an adult woman with stable Graves' hyperthyroidism. The rearrangement uses TRBV7-9 and TRBJ1-6, with D possibly matching TRBD1 (5 bases). Sequenced input: peripheral blood. CDR3 bases: TGTGCCAGCAGCTTACCCCCAAACAGGAGCTCCTATAATTCACCCCTCCACTTT. Amino acid sequence: CASSLPPNRSSYNSPLHF.